This TCR beta chain was recovered during a study of blood T cell repertoires in COVID-19. A few counts support this clone. Ages ranged from roughly 18 to 100 years, with residence in fewer than 25 US areas. The trim removed 3 bases at V and 4 bases at J, leaving 5 bases unmatched. Germline V CDR1 and CDR2: LNHDA, SQIVND (reference sequence). This CDR3 has 15 residues. Repertoires were generated with immunoSEQ multiplex PCR, while TCRdb's copy carries only in-frame clones and drops some. The data show about 210,000 clones, more than 70% seen once. V gene TRBV19 combines with J gene TRBJ1-5; 8 bases agree with TRBD1. The sequence came from a man in his forties with acute COVID-19. Sample: PBMCs or T cells enriched from blood (not recorded which). CDR3 sequence (DNA): TGTGCCAGTAGTATGGGACAGGTGGAAAATCAGCCCCAGCATTTT. Protein: CASSMGQVENQPQHF.